The present entry profiles one T cell receptor (beta chain) with its context. Antigen unknown. This entry belongs to a study of vaccination and CD4 T cells after COVID-19. Overall study context: Cells were stimulated with overlapping spike peptide pools from SARS-CoV-2, HCoV-NL63, HCoV-OC43 and HCoV-229E. Notes on the study in general: Spike mono-reactivity held for 304 of 307 vaccine-specific clones in convalescent patients.

Sequencing of DNA taken from cultured CD4+ T cells relied on the Oncomine TCR Beta short-read assay. A single record per CDR3 protein comes from TCRdb applying MiXCR to the PCR reads. The repertoire holds about 16,000 distinct CDR3 sequences, with approximately 81% as singletons. Treatment described: roughly 11-day PBMC culture with coronavirus spike peptide pools or control peptides (ViraFEST assay). Deletions cut 4 bases from V and 6 bases from J, with 12 bases between. The CDR3 has 13 residues. Germline-derived CDR1 and CDR2 are MNHEY and SMNVEV (reference sequence). This receptor was obtained from a human donor who received a COVID-19 vaccine. This specimen was CD4+ T cells from blood, cultured in vitro, taken after SARS-CoV-2 vaccination. The chain uses TRBV27 and TRBJ1-2; a possible D gene is TRBD1 (5 bases). The chain's CDR3 is CASSSLGDHGYTF. Written as DNA, the CDR3 is TGTGCCAGCAGTTCCTTAGGGGACCATGGCTACACCTTC.